This T cell receptor beta chain was sequenced during a study of blood T cell repertoires in COVID-19. With V trimmed by 1 base and J by 3 bases, 0 bases remained unmatched. Germline assignment: CDR1 SGHAT and CDR2 FQNNGV. The CDR3 has 14 amino acids. The table came from immunoSEQ multiplex PCR; TCRdb's copy has only in-frame clones and leaves some out. The sample consists of about 35,000 clones, around 85% of them appearing once. Sequencing was done on a sample of peripheral blood. V gene TRBV11-2 combines with J gene TRBJ2-1; TRBD2 matches 7 bases. The sequence came from a man aged 55 to 69 with active or convalescent COVID-19. CDR3 DNA: TGTGCCAGCAGCTTAGCGGGAGGCTACAATGAGCAGTTCTTC. Its translation is CASSLAGGYNEQFF.